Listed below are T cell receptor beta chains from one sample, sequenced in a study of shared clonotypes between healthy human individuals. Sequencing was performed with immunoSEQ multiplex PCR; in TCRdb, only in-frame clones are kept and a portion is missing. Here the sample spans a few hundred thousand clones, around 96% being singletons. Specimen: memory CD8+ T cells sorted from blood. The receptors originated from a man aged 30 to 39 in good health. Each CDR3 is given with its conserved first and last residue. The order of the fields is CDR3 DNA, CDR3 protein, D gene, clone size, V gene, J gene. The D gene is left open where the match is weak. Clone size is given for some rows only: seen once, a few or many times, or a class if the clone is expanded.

TGTGCTCGACTGGGACAGAGGAAAACCGGGGAGCTGTTTTTT	CARLGQRKTGELFF	TRBD1	once	TRBV30	TRBJ2-2
TGTGCCAGCAGCTTGACCACGGACATTCAGTACTTC	CASSLTTDIQYF	NA	NA	TRBV5-5	TRBJ2-4
TGTGCCACCCGTCCGGGACAGGGCTCGCTTGGCTACACCTTC	CATRPGQGSLGYTF	TRBD1	NA	TRBV6-6	TRBJ1-2
TGTGCCAGCAGCTTAGCCTCAACTAGCATTGGGTCCTACAATGAGCAGTTCTTC	CASSLASTSIGSYNEQFF	NA	once	TRBV7-9	TRBJ2-1
TGCGCCAGCAGCCCACAGGGCGACTCTGGGGCCAACGTCCTGACTTTC	CASSPQGDSGANVLTF	NA	NA	TRBV5-1	TRBJ2-6
TGTGCCAGCAGTTTTGGGGTTGCCGGGGAGCTGTTTTTT	CASSFGVAGELFF	NA	NA	TRBV28	TRBJ2-2
TGTGCCAGCAGTGGGACGCTTTTAAACATTCAGTACTTC	CASSGTLLNIQYF	NA	NA	TRBV6-1	TRBJ2-4
TGTGCCAGCAGTGAACAAGGAGGGGGTTATGGCTACACCTTC	CASSEQGGGYGYTF	NA	NA	TRBV2	TRBJ1-2
TGTGCCAGCAGCTTGGCCCCCGACAGGGGGTTAGGGGGCTACACCTTC	CASSLAPDRGLGGYTF	TRBD1	NA	TRBV5-6	TRBJ1-2
TGTGCCAGCAGGGGACACACTGAAGCTTTCTTT	CASRGHTEAFF	NA	NA	TRBV6-5	TRBJ1-1
TGTGCCAGCAGCTCTTCGACTAGTTACTACAATGAGCAGTTCTTC	CASSSSTSYYNEQFF	NA	NA	TRBV7-2	TRBJ2-1
TGTGCCAGCAGCTCTCAGGCGGGGAATGAGCAGTTCTTC	CASSSQAGNEQFF	NA	NA	TRBV7-2	TRBJ2-1
TGTGCCAGCAGTCGGTTACATAGCACAGATACGCAGTATTTT	CASSRLHSTDTQYF	NA	NA	TRBV25-1	TRBJ2-3
TGTGCCAGCACCCAGGGGTCCTGGAACACTGAAGCTTTCTTT	CASTQGSWNTEAFF	NA	NA	TRBV6-5	TRBJ1-1
TGTGCCAGCAGTTTGTACGGAACAGGGAAGAGCTCCTACGAGCAGTACTTC	CASSLYGTGKSSYEQYF	NA	NA	TRBV27	TRBJ2-7
TGCGCCAGCAGCTTGGAATCGGGTACTGATGCTGGTGCAGATACGCAGTATTTT	CASSLESGTDAGADTQYF	NA	NA	TRBV5-1	TRBJ2-3
TGTGCCAGCAGTCTCGACAGGGGAGGCTACGAGCAGTACTTC	CASSLDRGGYEQYF	TRBD1	NA	TRBV27	TRBJ2-7
TGTGCCAGAAGCTCTAGCGGGAGCTCCTACAATGAGCAGTTCTTC	CARSSSGSSYNEQFF	TRBD2	NA	TRBV5-3	TRBJ2-1
TGTGCCAGCAGCGAATTGGGGGGAAAAAAAATCTACTACAATGAGCAGTTCTTC	CASSELGGKKIYYNEQFF	NA	NA	TRBV7-2	TRBJ2-1
TGTGCCAGCAGCTTAATGGCCCCCAATGAGCAGTTCTTC	CASSLMAPNEQFF	NA	NA	TRBV7-3	TRBJ2-1
TGTGCCACCAGCAGAGATTCTCCAGGGCAGTCTGGCGGGGAGCTGTTTTTT	CATSRDSPGQSGGELFF	NA	once	TRBV15	TRBJ2-2
TGTGCCATCAGTGCGGCAGGGGGGATAAACTATGGCTACACCTTC	CAISAAGGINYGYTF	TRBD1	NA	TRBV10-3	TRBJ1-2
TGTGCCAGCTCGGTGCGGGAGGCCACCTACGAGCAGTACTTC	CASSVREATYEQYF	TRBD2	NA	TRBV2	TRBJ2-7
TGTGCCAGCAGCGTATCCAGCGGGAGGGACAATGAGCAGTTCTTC	CASSVSSGRDNEQFF	TRBD2	NA	TRBV9	TRBJ2-1
TGTGCCAGCTCGCGAAACCATCATAGCGAAGATACGCAGTATTTT	CASSRNHHSEDTQYF	NA	NA	TRBV18	TRBJ2-3
TGTGCCAGCAGCACGTTGGCGAGGGGCGAAGCAGATACGCAGTATTTT	CASSTLARGEADTQYF	NA	NA	TRBV11-2	TRBJ2-3
TGCGCCAGCAGCCAAGCATTGTGGGATGAGCAGTTCTTC	CASSQALWDEQFF	NA	NA	TRBV4-1	TRBJ2-1
TGTGCCACCAGCAGAGGGACAGGGGCTACAAATGAGCAGTTCTTC	CATSRGTGATNEQFF	TRBD1	NA	TRBV15	TRBJ2-1
TGTGCCAGCAGTTACCCTTCGGGACAGACCTACGAGCAGTACTTC	CASSYPSGQTYEQYF	TRBD1	NA	TRBV27	TRBJ2-7
TGTGCCAGCTCCCCCGGGACAGTTGGGGAGCAGTACTTC	CASSPGTVGEQYF	TRBD1	NA	TRBV18	TRBJ2-7
TGCGCCAGCAGCGTCGAGACGGCGCGGAGCACAGATACGCAGTATTTT	CASSVETARSTDTQYF	NA	NA	TRBV5-1	TRBJ2-3
TGTGCCAGCAGTTACTCGGAGGGACTTACCTACGAGCAGTACTTC	CASSYSEGLTYEQYF	NA	NA	TRBV6-5	TRBJ2-7
TGCAGAGCTACAAGGGCATCGACGCAGTATTTT	CRATRASTQYF	NA	NA	TRBV20-1	TRBJ2-3
TGTGCCAGCAGCTTAGACGGTTCCTACGAGCAGTACTTC	CASSLDGSYEQYF	NA	NA	TRBV7-9	TRBJ2-7
TGTGCTAGCAGCCTGGGCAGTCCTCTCACAGATACGCAGTATTTT	CASSLGSPLTDTQYF	NA	NA	TRBV7-7	TRBJ2-3
TGTGCCAGCAGTTTCGGGACAGCCTATGGCTACACCTTC	CASSFGTAYGYTF	TRBD1	NA	TRBV27	TRBJ1-2